This passage covers 10 T cell receptor beta chains from one sample sequenced in a study of T cell responses to AZD1222 COVID-19 vaccine. Assay used: immunoSEQ multiplex PCR; TCRdb lists only in-frame clones, some missing. The repertoire holds roughly 150,000 clones, roughly nine tenths seen once, with 1.5% to 2% in the top ten. The source material was peripheral blood, sampled on day 0 of AZD1222 vaccination. These TCRs come from an adult in good health.

V is TRBV6-2 or TRBV6-3 and J is TRBJ1-5; 10 bases are a match to TRBD1. V lost 5 bases and J lost 2; bases outside the gene matches: 3. Germline-derived CDR1 and CDR2 are MNHEY and SVGEGT. The CDR3 totals 15 residues. This chain's CDR3 is CASSPGQGGNQPQHF. The CDR3 nucleotides are TGTGCCAGCAGTCCCGGACAGGGGGGCAATCAGCCCCAGCATTTT.

This clone was detected only once. The chain employs TRBV27 and TRBJ2-1; 7 nucleotides match TRBD1. The V gene end was trimmed by 5 bases and the J gene end by 3 bases; junction bases not matched to a gene: 4. CDR1 is MNHEY, CDR2 SMNVEV, per germline (reference sequence). CDR3 length: 14 residues. CDR3 region: CASSVNRGYNEQFF. CDR3 sequence (DNA): TGTGCCAGCAGTGTAAACAGGGGCTACAATGAGCAGTTCTTC.

This chain joins TRBV7-9 and TRBJ1-1, with unresolved D. From germline, CDR1 is SEHNR and CDR2 FQNEAQ (reference sequence). The CDR3 totals 11 residues. Trimming removed 3 bases from V and 4 bases from J, with 3 bases in between. In DNA form, the CDR3 reads TGTGCCAGCAGCTTTAGCACTGAAGCTTTCTTT. It encodes CASSFSTEAFF. Full variable domain (outside the CDR3, taken from reference TRBV7-9 and TRBJ1-1): DTGVSQNPRHKITKRGQNVTFRCDPISEHNRLYWYRQTLGQGPEFLTYFQNEAQLEKSRLLSDRFSAERPKGSFSTLEIQRTEQGDSAMYLCASSFSTEAFFGQGTRLTVV.

The V gene is TRBV7-2, the J gene TRBJ1-5; D unresolved. Germline-derived CDR1 and CDR2 are SGHTA and FQGNSA. The ends were cut back, 2 bases at V and 4 bases at J, with 6 bases in the middle. This CDR3 has 13 residues. The CDR3 DNA reads TGTGCCAGCAGCTTACGGGAAAATCAGCCCCAGCATTTT. Encoded protein: CASSLRENQPQHF. Using reference TRBV7-2 and TRBJ1-5 for the parts outside the CDR3, the full variable domain is GAGVSQSPSNKVTEKGKDVELRCDPISGHTALYWYRQSLGQGLEFLIYFQGNSAPDKSGLPSDRFSAERTGGSVSTLTIQRTQQEDSAVYLCASSLRENQPQHFGDGTRLSIL.

V and J are TRBV24-1 and TRBJ2-1, with 11 bases fitting TRBD2. Losses at the gene ends were 10 bases for V and 5 bases for J; bases not matched to a gene: 6. CDR1 is KGHDR and CDR2 is SFDVKD in the germline V gene. This CDR3 comprises 14 residues. CDR3 nucleotides: TGTGCCACTGCCGGGACTAGCGGAAACAATGAGCAGTTCTTC. It translates to CATAGTSGNNEQFF.

The rearrangement uses TRBV5-1 and TRBJ1-2; a weak D match, TRBD1 (6 bases). This CDR3 region has 15 residues. Trimming took 0 bases from V and 4 from J, leaving 13 bases between them. Germline loops: CDR1 SGHRS, CDR2 YFSETQ. CDR3 DNA: TGCGCCAGCAGCTTGGCAACCGGGACAACCTATGGCTACACCTTC. It specifies CASSLATGTTYGYTF.

CDR3: CASSLDSLYGYTF. CDR3 sequence (DNA): TGTGCCAGCAGCTTGGACAGCCTCTATGGCTACACCTTC. This chain uses TRBV5-4 with TRBJ1-2; D uncertain. The germline CDR1 and CDR2 sequences are SGHNT and YYREEE (reference sequence). Deletions cut 0 bases from V and 4 bases from J, with 7 bases between. The CDR3 length is 13 residues.

J is TRBJ2-7 and V is TRBV9, with a tentative D call TRBD1 (6 bases). Germline assignment: CDR1 SGDLS and CDR2 YYNGEE. The CDR3 runs to 12 residues. Trimming pared 4 bases from V and 5 bases from J, leaving 10 bases between. The CDR3 region is CASSRTGNEQYF. The CDR3, as DNA: TGTGCCAGCAGCCGTACAGGGAACGAGCAGTACTTC.

The rearrangement joins TRBV18 to TRBJ1-4; D remains unclear. The length of the CDR3 is 15 residues. Trimming shortened V by 3 bases and J by 0 bases, and 8 bases separated the two germline ends. Per germline, CDR1 KGHSH and CDR2 LQKENI. The CDR3 DNA follows: TGTGCCAGCTCACCCAGCGGTGCAACTAATGAAAAACTGTTTTTT. This sequence encodes CASSPSGATNEKLFF.

This rearrangement joins TRBV18 to TRBJ2-7; no reliable D call. Germline V gene sequence: CDR1 KGHSH, CDR2 LQKENI. V was trimmed by 3 bases and J by 2 bases, leaving 11 bases between them. The CDR3 spans 14 residues. This CDR3 reads CASSPGLAAYEQYF. The CDR3 DNA reads as TGTGCCAGCTCACCCGGTCTCGCTGCCTACGAGCAGTACTTC. The whole variable domain, filled in from reference TRBV18 and TRBJ2-7, reads NAGVMQNPRHLVRRRGQEARLRCSPMKGHSHVYWYRQLPEEGLKFMVYLQKENIIDESGMPKERFSAEFPKEGPSILRIQQVVRGDSAAYFCASSPGLAAYEQYFGPGTRLTVT.